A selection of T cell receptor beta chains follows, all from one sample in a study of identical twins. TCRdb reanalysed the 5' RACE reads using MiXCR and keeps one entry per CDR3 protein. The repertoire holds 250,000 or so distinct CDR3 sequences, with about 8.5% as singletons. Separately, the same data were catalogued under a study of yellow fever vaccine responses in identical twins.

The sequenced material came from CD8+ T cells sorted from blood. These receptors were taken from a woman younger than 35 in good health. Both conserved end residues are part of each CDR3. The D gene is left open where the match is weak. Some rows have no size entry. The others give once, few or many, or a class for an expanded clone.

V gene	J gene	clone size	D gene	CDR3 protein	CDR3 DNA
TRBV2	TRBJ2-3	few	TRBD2	CASMVAERESADTQYF	TGTGCCAGCATGGTGGCGGAGCGGGAGAGCGCAGATACGCAGTATTTT
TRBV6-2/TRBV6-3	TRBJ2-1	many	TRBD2	CASSYTSGAKNEQFF	TGTGCCAGCAGCTATACTAGCGGGGCGAAAAATGAGCAGTTCTTC
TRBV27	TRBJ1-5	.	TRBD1	CASSFMRQGTYSNQPQHF	TGTGCCAGCAGTTTTATGAGACAGGGAACCTATAGCAATCAGCCCCAGCATTTT
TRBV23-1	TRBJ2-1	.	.	CASSQWSAGRPYNEQFF	TGCGCCAGCAGTCAATGGTCTGCAGGACGACCCTACAATGAGCAGTTCTTC
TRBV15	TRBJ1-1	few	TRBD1	CATSRPDRGTEAFF	TGTGCCACCAGCAGGCCCGACAGGGGCACTGAAGCTTTCTTT
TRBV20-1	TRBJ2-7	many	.	CSARARSSYEQYF	TGCAGTGCTAGAGCCCGGAGCTCCTACGAGCAGTACTTC
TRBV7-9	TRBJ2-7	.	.	CASSGTPESSYEQYF	TGTGCCAGCAGCGGAACTCCGGAAAGTAGCTACGAGCAGTACTTC
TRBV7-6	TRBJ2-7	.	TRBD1	CASSRTGVGEGQYF	TGTGCCAGCAGCCGGACAGGGGTCGGAGAAGGGCAGTACTTC
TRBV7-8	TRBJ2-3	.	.	CASSLERPASTDTQYF	TGTGCCAGCAGCTTAGAACGGCCAGCTAGCACAGATACGCAGTATTTT
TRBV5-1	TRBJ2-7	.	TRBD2	CASSGGAGLSSYEQYF	TGCGCCAGCAGCGGAGGAGCGGGGTTGAGCTCCTACGAGCAGTACTTC
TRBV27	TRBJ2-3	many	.	CASSSLIKLDTQYF	TGTGCCAGCAGTTCCCTGATCAAGCTAGATACGCAGTATTTT
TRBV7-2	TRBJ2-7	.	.	CASSGLGPGYEQYF	TGTGCCAGCAGCGGTCTGGGACCCGGCTACGAGCAGTACTTC
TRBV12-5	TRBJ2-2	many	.	CASGKGNTGELFF	TGTGCTAGTGGCAAGGGGAACACGGGGGAGCTGTTTTTT
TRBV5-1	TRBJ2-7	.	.	CASSLDSPAEQYF	TGCGCCAGCAGCTTGGACAGCCCTGCCGAGCAGTACTTC